This T cell receptor beta chain is drawn from a study of graft-versus-host responses after intestinal transplantation. Overall study: Grafts that recipients had were multivisceral, liver-intestinal, or isolated intestinal transplants. Every recipient had anti-thymocyte globulin induction and 2 to 3 years of tacrolimus plus steroids.

The table came from immunoSEQ multiplex PCR; TCRdb's copy has only in-frame clones and leaves some out. This table holds some 86,000 clones, roughly 91% found once. Concerning this clone itself: Antigen specificity is unknown.

Sequencing was performed on unstimulated CD4+ T cells sorted from spleen or lymph node cells, taken before intestinal transplant. The TCR was taken from a human donor who received an intestinal transplant.

This CDR3 is CASSQEGTGNKEKLFF. The CDR3 bases are TGCGCCAGCAGCCAAGAGGGGACAGGGAATAAGGAAAAACTGTTTTTT. The chain employs TRBV4-1 and TRBJ1-4; 9 positions agree with TRBD1. V gave up 0 bases and J gave up 8 bases; unmatched junction bases: 7. This CDR3 is 16 amino acids long. The germline CDR1 and CDR2 sequences are MGHRA and YSYEKL.